The rows below give T cell receptor beta chains drawn from one sample of a study of regulatory T cells in long-lasting Graves disease. TCRdb passed the multiplex PCR reads through MiXCR, listing each CDR3 protein once. The table records approximately 390,000 distinct CDR3 sequences, about 17% of them present only once. These sequences were also reported in another study, on T cells in Graves' hyperthyroidism and ophthalmopathy.

Specimen: peripheral blood mononuclear cells (PBMCs), collected at new diagnosis, from a patient treated with antithyroid drugs. These receptors were obtained from a woman younger than 30 with Graves disease. Both conserved end residues are part of each CDR3. A D gene is named only where the DNA matches it firmly. Rows give clone size only sometimes, using once, few, many, or a class for an expanded clone.

>TRBD1|TRBV20-1|many|TRBJ1-1
TGCAGTGCCCGACAGGGGATGGCTGAAGCTTTCTTT
CSARQGMAEAFF
>NA|TRBV28|NA|TRBJ1-5
TGTGCCAGCAGGTACCTAAGCGGGAAGAGCAATCAGCCCCAGCATTTT
CASRYLSGKSNQPQHF
>NA|TRBV27|many|TRBJ2-7
TGTGCCAGCAGTCCTAACTTGGCGGGAAGCTACGAGCAGTACTTC
CASSPNLAGSYEQYF
>TRBD1|TRBV19|NA|TRBJ1-3
TGTGCCAGTAGTAAAACCGGGACAGCGGCTGGAAACACCATATATTTT
CASSKTGTAAGNTIYF
>TRBD1|TRBV27|NA|TRBJ1-2
TGTGCCAGCGGACAGGCAGCTAACTATGGCTACACCTTC
CASGQAANYGYTF
>TRBD2|TRBV6-1|many|TRBJ2-1
TGTGCCAGCAGTCCTCTAGCGGGAACCTCTTTAGAGCAGTTCTTC
CASSPLAGTSLEQFF
>NA|TRBV20-1|many|TRBJ2-7
TGCAGTGCGGGGCCCAGGGATGGTAGCTACGAGCAGTACTTC
CSAGPRDGSYEQYF
>TRBD1|TRBV5-4|few|TRBJ1-1
TGTGCCAGCAGCTCAGCAGGCCAGGGGGCGAACACTGAAGCTTTCTTT
CASSSAGQGANTEAFF
>NA|TRBV12-3/TRBV12-4|few|TRBJ2-2
TGTGCCAGCAGCCGGGATCGGGGCGGGGAGCTGTTTTTT
CASSRDRGGELFF
>NA|TRBV6-2/TRBV6-3|few|TRBJ1-3
TGTGCCAGCAGTTACGAATGGGGAAACACCATATATTTT
CASSYEWGNTIYF
>TRBD2|TRBV28|many|TRBJ2-7
TGTGCCAGCAGGGAGGTAGCGGGGCGCTACGAGCAGTACTTC
CASREVAGRYEQYF
>NA|TRBV2|NA|TRBJ2-1
TGTGCCAGCTTTGAGGGGACCTATGCCTCCTACAATGAGCAGTTCTTC
CASFEGTYASYNEQFF
>NA|TRBV27|NA|TRBJ1-1
TGTGCCAGCAGTTTATTTGGGGGGGAGAGTGAAGCTTTCTTT
CASSLFGGESEAFF
>TRBD1|TRBV5-6|many|TRBJ1-5
TGTGCCAGCAGCTTGAATCAGGGGGCAGGCAATCAGCCCCAGCATTTT
CASSLNQGAGNQPQHF
>NA|TRBV28|NA|TRBJ2-7
TGTGCCAGCAGTTTATCGGTTGCTAACGAGCAGTACTTC
CASSLSVANEQYF
>NA|TRBV5-4|NA|TRBJ1-5
TGTGCCAGCAGCTACGGATTGGGAAACAATCAGCCCCAGCATTTT
CASSYGLGNNQPQHF
>NA|TRBV10-3|many|TRBJ2-1
TGTGCCATCAGTGAGGTACGCGAGCAGTTCTTC
CAISEVREQFF
>NA|TRBV5-1|many|TRBJ1-1
TGCGCCAGCAGCTTCACAGGGCGTGTTATGAACACTGAAGCTTTCTTT
CASSFTGRVMNTEAFF
>NA|TRBV2|many|TRBJ1-1
TGTGCCACCCTAAAGGACACTGAAGCTTTCTTT
CATLKDTEAFF
>NA|TRBV6-5|many|TRBJ1-5
TGTGCCAGCAGTTTTGACGGCTTCAATCAGCCCCAGCATTTT
CASSFDGFNQPQHF
>NA|TRBV11-1|NA|TRBJ1-1
TGTGCCAGCAGCTTAGGCGGCAGGGGCGGTGGAAACACTGAAGCTTTCTTT
CASSLGGRGGGNTEAFF
>TRBD2|TRBV27|NA|TRBJ2-1
TGTGCCAGCAGTTTCCTCTCAGCGGGAAAGATTGACGAGCAGTTCTTC
CASSFLSAGKIDEQFF